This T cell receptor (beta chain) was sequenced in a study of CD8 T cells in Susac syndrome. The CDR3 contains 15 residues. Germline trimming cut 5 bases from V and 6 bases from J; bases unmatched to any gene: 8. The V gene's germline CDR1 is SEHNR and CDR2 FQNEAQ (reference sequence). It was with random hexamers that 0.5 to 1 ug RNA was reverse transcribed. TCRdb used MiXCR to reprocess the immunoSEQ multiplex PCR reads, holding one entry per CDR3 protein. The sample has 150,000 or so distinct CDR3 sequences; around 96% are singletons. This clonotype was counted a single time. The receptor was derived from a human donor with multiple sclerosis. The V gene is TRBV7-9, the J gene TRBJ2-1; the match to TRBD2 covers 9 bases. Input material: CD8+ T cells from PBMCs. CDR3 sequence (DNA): TGTGCCAGCAGCCTTGGGACTAGCATCGGCAATGAGCAGTTCTTC. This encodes CASSLGTSIGNEQFF. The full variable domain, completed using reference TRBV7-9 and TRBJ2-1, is DTGVSQNPRHKITKRGQNVTFRCDPISEHNRLYWYRQTLGQGPEFLTYFQNEAQLEKSRLLSDRFSAERPKGSFSTLEIQRTEQGDSAMYLCASSLGTSIGNEQFFGPGTRLTVL.